This TCR beta chain appears in the sequencing data of a study of cytomegalovirus exposure and HLA in healthy donors. PCR used 60 Vbeta primers and 13 Jbeta primers. The repertoire was sequenced with immunoSEQ multiplex PCR; TCRdb's copy has only in-frame clones and lacks some. This sample has about 98,000 clones, with under 75% found just once. The sample was PBMCs. The sequence was obtained from a man aged 50-59 years in good health and CMV-seronegative.

The CDR3 DNA reads TGTGCCAGCAGCGCGTACAATGAGCAGTTCTTC. This translates into CASSAYNEQFF. The chain links TRBV7-8 to TRBJ2-1, with D uncertain. Trimming took off 5 bases at V and 4 bases at J, with 3 bases between the two ends. This CDR3 is 11 amino acids long. Germline CDR1 SGHVS, CDR2 FQNEAQ.